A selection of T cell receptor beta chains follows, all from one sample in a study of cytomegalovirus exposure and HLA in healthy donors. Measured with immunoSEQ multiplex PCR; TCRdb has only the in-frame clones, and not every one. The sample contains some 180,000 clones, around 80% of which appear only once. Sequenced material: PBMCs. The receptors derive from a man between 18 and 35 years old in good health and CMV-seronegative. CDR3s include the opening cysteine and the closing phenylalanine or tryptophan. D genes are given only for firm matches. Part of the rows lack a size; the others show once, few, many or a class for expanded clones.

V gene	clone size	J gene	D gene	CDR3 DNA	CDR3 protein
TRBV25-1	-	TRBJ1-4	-	TGTGCCAGCAGTGCACGTGGTTCGGGGGTGGATGAAAAACTGTTTTTT	CASSARGSGVDEKLFF
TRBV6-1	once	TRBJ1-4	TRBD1	TGTGCCAGCAATCCCGGGACAGGGGCTGAAAAACTGTTTTTT	CASNPGTGAEKLFF
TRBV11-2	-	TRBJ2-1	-	TGTGCCAGCAGCCCAGGGCCGATTGAGCAGTTCTTC	CASSPGPIEQFF
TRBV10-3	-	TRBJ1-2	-	TGTGCCATCAGTGAGTTAGAAGAGGCAGCTAACTATGGCTACACCTTC	CAISELEEAANYGYTF
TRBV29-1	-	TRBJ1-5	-	TGCAGCGTTGCGGGTAATAGCAATCAGCCCCAGCATTTT	CSVAGNSNQPQHF
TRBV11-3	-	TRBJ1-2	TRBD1	TGTGCCAGCAGCTCCAGACAGGGGGCATCTGGCTACACCTTC	CASSSRQGASGYTF
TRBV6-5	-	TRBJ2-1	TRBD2	TGTGCCAGCAGTTACTCGTACGGGGGGGAAAAGCAGTTCTTC	CASSYSYGGEKQFF
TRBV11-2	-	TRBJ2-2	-	TGTGCCAGCAGCCCCGGTCAGGGCTTGGCCACCGGGGAGCTGTTTTTT	CASSPGQGLATGELFF
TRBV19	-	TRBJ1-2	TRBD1	TGTGCCAGTAGTATGCCCCAGGGGGACCCCTCTAACTATGGCTACACCTTC	CASSMPQGDPSNYGYTF
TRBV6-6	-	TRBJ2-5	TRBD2	TGTGCCAGCAGTTACAGTTGGGCGGGGGTAGAGACCCAGTACTTC	CASSYSWAGVETQYF
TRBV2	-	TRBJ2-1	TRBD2	TGTGCCAGCAAAGGCGGGACTAGCGGGATCAATGAGCAGTTCTTC	CASKGGTSGINEQFF
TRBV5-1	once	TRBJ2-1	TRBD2	TGCGCCAGCAGCGCGGGAGCTAGGTACAATGAGCAGTTCTTC	CASSAGARYNEQFF